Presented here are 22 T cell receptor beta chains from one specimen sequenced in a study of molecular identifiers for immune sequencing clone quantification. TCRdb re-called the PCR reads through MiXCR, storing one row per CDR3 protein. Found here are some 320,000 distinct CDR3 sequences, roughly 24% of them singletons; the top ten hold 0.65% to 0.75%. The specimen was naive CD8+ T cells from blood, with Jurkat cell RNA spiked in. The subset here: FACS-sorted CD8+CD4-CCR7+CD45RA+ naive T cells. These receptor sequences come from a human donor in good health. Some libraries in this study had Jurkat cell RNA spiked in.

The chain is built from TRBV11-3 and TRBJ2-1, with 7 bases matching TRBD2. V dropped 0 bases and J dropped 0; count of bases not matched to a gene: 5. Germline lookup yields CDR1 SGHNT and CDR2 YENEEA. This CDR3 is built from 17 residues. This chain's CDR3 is CASSLEGGASSYNEQFF. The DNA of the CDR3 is TGTGCCAGCAGCTTAGAGGGAGGGGCGAGCTCCTACAATGAGCAGTTCTTC.

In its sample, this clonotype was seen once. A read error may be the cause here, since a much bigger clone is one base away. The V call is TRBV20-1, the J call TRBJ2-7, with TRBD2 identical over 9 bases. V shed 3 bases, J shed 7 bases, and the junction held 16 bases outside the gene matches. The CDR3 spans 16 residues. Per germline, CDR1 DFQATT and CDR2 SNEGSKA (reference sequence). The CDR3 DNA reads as TGCAGTGCTAGGATCCTAGCGGGACCAGGACCGGGGGAGCAGTACTTC. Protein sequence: CSARILAGPGPGEQYF.

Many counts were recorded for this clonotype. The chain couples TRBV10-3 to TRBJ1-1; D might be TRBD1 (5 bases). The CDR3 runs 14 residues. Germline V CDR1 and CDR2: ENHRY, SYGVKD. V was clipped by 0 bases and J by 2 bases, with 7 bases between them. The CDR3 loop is CAISESGANTEAFF. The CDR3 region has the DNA TGTGCCATCAGTGAGTCAGGGGCAAACACTGAAGCTTTCTTT.

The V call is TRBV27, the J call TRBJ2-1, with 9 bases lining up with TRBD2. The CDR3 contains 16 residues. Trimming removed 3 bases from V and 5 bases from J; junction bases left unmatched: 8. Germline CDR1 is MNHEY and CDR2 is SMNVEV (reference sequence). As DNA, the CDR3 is TGTGCCAGCAGTTTTTATGCGGGGGGGCCGAACAATGAGCAGTTCTTC. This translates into CASSFYAGGPNNEQFF.

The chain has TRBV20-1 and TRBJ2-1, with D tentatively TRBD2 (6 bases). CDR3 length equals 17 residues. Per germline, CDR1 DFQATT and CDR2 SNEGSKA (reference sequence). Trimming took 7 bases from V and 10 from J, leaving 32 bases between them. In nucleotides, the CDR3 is TGCAGTGTTCCGGGACTCTTCATTGGCCCCGCTCCGGGGGAGCAGTTCTTC. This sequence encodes CSVPGLFIGPAPGEQFF.

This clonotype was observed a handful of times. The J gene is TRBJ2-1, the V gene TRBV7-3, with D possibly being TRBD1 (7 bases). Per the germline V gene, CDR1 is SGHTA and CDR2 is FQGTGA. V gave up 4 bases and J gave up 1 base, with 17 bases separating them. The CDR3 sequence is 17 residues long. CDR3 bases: TGTGCCAGCAGCTCTGCGGGGACAGACTTTTCCTACAATGAGCAGTTCTTC. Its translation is CASSSAGTDFSYNEQFF.

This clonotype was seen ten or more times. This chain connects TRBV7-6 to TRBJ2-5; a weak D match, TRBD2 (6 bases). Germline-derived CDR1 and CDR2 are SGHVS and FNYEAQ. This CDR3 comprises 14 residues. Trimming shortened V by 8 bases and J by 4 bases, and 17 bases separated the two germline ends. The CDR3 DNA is TGTGCCAGCGCACCAACTTGGGGAGGAGAGACCCAGTACTTC. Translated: CASAPTWGGETQYF. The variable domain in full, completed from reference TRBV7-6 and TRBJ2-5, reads GAGVSQSPRYKVTKRGQDVALRCDPISGHVSLYWYRQALGQGPEFLTYFNYEAQQDKSGLPNDRFSAERPEGSISTLTIQRTEQRDSAMYRCASAPTWGGETQYFGPGTRLLVL.

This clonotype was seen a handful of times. The CDR3 is CASSLDTHRGRVVGDTQYF. CDR3 DNA: TGTGCCAGCAGCTTAGACACACACAGGGGGCGCGTAGTTGGAGATACGCAGTATTTT. The genes are TRBV11-2 and TRBJ2-3; 9 nucleotides line up with TRBD1. This CDR3 comprises 19 residues. The germline gives CDR1 SGHAT, CDR2 FQNNGV. V lost 0 bases and J lost 5; bases outside the gene matches: 15.

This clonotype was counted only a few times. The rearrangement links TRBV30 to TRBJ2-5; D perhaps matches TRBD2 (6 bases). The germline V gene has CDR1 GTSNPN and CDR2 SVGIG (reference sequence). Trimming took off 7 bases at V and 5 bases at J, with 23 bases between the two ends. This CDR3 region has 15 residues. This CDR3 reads CASADTHLARETQYF. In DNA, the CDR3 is TGTGCCTCCGCCGATACCCATCTAGCGAGGGAGACCCAGTACTTC.

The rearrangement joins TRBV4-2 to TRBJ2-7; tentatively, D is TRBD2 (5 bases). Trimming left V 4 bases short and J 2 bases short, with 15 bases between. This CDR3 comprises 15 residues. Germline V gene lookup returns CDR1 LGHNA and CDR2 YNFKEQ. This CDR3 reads CASSPRWGETYEQYF. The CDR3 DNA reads TGTGCCAGCAGCCCCCGCTGGGGAGAAACCTACGAGCAGTACTTC.

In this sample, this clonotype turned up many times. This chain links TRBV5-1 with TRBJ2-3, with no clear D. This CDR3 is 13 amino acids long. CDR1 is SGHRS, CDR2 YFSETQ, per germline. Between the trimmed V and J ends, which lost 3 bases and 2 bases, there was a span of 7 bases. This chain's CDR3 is CASSYLHTDTQYF. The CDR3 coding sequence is TGCGCCAGCAGCTACCTCCACACAGATACGCAGTATTTT.

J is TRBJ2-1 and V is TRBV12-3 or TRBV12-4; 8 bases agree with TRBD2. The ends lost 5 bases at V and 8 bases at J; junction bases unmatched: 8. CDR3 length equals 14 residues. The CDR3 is CASSAGLGVDEQFF. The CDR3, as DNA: TGTGCCAGCAGTGCGGGACTAGGGGTGGATGAGCAGTTCTTC.

CDR3 in amino acids: CASSQGTGSAEQYF. The CDR3 DNA follows: TGTGCCAGCAGCCAAGGGACAGGGTCAGCCGAGCAGTACTTC. The chain employs TRBV5-6 and TRBJ2-7; the match to TRBD1 covers 9 bases. In germline, CDR1 is SGHDT, CDR2 YYEEEE. CDR3 length: 14 amino acids. J lost 6 bases, V lost 4 bases, and 8 bases had no gene match.

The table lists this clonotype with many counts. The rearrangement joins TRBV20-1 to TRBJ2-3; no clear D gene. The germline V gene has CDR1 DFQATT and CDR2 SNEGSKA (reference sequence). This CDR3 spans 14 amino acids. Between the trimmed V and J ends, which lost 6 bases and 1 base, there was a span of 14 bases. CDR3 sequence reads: CSADSLVGTDTQYF. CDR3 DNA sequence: TGCAGTGCCGACTCTCTCGTCGGCACAGATACGCAGTATTTT.

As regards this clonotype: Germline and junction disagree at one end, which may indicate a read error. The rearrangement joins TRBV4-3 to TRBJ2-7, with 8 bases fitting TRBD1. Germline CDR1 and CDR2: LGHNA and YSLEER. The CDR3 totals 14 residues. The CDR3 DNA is TGCGCCAGCAGCCACCGGGACAGGTCCTACGCGCAGTACTTC. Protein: CASSHRDRSYAQYF.

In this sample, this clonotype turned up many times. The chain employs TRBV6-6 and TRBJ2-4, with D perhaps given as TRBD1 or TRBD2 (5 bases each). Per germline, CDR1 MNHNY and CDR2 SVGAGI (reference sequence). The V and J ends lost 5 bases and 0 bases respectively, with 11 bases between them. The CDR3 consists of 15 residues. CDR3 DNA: TGTGCCAGCAGTGAGCTTGGGACAGCCAAAAACATTCAGTACTTC. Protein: CASSELGTAKNIQYF.

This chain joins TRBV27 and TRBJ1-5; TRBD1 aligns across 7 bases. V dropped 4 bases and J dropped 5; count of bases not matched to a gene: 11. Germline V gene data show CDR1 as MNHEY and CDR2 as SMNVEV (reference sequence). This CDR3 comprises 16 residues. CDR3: CASSSIQGFGYQPQHF. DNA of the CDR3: TGTGCCAGCAGTTCAATACAGGGGTTTGGTTATCAGCCCCAGCATTTT.

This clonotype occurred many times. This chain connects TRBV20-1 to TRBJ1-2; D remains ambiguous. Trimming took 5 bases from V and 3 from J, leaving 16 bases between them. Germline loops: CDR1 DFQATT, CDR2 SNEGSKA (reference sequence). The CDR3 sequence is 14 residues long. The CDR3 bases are TGCAGTGCTCAACAACAGACCGAATACTATGGCTACACCTTC. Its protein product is CSAQQQTEYYGYTF.

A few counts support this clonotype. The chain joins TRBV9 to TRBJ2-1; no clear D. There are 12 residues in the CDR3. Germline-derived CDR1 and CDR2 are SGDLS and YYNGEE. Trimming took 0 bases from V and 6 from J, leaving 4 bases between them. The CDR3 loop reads CASSVESNEQFF. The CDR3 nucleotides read TGTGCCAGCAGCGTAGAATCCAATGAGCAGTTCTTC. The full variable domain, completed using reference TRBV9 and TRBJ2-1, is DSGVTQTPKHLITATGQRVTLRCSPRSGDLSVYWYQQSLDQGLQFLIQYYNGEERAKGNILERFSAQQFPDLHSELNLSSLELGDSALYFCASSVESNEQFFGPGTRLTVL.

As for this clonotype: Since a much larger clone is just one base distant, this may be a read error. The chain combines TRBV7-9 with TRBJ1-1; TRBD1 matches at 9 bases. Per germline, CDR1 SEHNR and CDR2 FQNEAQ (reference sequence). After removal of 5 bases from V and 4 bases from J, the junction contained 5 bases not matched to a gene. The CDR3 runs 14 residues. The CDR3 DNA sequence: TGTGCCAGCAGCGTAGGACAGGGGATCACTGAAGCTTTCTTT. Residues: CASSVGQGITEAFF.

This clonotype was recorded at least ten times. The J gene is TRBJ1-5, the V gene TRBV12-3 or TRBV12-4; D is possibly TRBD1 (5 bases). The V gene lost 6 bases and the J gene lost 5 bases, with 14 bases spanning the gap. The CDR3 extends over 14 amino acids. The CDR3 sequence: CASRQDPPDQPQHF. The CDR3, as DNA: TGTGCCAGCAGACAGGACCCCCCAGATCAGCCCCAGCATTTT.

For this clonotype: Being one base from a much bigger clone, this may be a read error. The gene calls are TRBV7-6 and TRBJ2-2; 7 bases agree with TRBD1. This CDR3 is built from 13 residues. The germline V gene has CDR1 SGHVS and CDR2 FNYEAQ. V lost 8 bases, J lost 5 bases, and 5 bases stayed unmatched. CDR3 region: CASGPQGTGELFF. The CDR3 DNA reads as TGTGCCAGCGGCCCACAGGGGACCGGGGAGCTGTTTTTT. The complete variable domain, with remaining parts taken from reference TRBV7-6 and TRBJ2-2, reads GAGVSQSPRYKVTKRGQDVALRCDPISGHVSLYWYRQALGQGPEFLTYFNYEAQQDKSGLPNDRFSAERPEGSISTLTIQRTEQRDSAMYRCASGPQGTGELFFGEGSRLTVL.